This T cell receptor beta chain was retrieved from a study of vaccination effects on CD4 cells after COVID-19. About the research overall: It was a median of 72 days after the second dose that post-vaccine samples were obtained.

Study findings and constraints: After vaccination, at late timepoints, clones induced by infection and by vaccine contracted markedly.

Trimming cost V 9 bases and J 1 base; bases outside gene matches: 1. The CDR3 totals 13 residues. CDR1 KGHDR and CDR2 SFDVKD come from the germline V gene. Sequencing was preceded by expansion of antigen-specific CD4+ T cells with viral peptide pools in the ViraFEST assay. The culture ran for nine to eleven days, and then CD4+ T cells were isolated. Two doses of BNT162b2 or mRNA-1273 vaccine were administered to participants. Previously uninfected by SARS-CoV-2, the vaccine recipients also showed negative nucleocapsid antibodies. Supplemented with approximately 10 IU/ml IL-2 and 7.5 to 10 ug/ml peptides, more than 1.5 million PBMC per well were kept in culture. Clones were sequenced by immunoSEQ multiplex PCR, and TCRdb holds only the in-frame ones, with some missing. Counted here are tens of thousands of clones, approximately 73% occurring once; the ten biggest clones make up 0.95% to 1.5%. Details on this clone: The antigen is unknown.

The clonotype originates from a human donor who received a COVID-19 vaccine. The chain links TRBV24-1 to TRBJ2-2; 7 bases are shared with TRBD1. Source: CD4+ T cells from PBMCs cultured with HCoV-229E spike peptides, taken after COVID-19 vaccination. The CDR3 DNA reads TGTGCCACCGGGACAGAGAACACCGGGGAGCTGTTTTTT. This encodes CATGTENTGELFF.